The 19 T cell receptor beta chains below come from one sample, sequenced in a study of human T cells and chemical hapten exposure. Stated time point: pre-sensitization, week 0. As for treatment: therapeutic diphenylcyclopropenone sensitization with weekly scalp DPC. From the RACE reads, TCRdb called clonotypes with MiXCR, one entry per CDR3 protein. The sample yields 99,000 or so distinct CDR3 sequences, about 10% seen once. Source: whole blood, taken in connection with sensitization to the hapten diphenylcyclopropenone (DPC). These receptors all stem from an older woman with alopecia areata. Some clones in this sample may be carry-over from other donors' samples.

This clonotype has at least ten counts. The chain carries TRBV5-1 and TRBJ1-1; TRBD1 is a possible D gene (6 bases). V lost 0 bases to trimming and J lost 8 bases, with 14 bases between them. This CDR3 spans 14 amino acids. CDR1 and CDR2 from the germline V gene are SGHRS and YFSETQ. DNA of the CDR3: TGCGCCAGCAGCTTGGAGGGGGAAGGGTCGGAAGCTTTCTTT. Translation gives CASSLEGEGSEAFF.

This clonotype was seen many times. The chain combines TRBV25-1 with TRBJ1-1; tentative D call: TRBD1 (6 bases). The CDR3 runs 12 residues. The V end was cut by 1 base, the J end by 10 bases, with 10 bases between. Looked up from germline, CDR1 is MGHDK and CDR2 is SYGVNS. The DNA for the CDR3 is TGTGCCAGCAGTGAATTGCAGGGGAGAGCTTTCTTT. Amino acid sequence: CASSELQGRAFF.

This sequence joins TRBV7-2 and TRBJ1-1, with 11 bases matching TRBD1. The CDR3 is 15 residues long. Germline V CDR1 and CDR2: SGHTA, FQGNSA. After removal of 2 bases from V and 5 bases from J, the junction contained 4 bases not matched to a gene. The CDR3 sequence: CASSLRGQGVTEAFF. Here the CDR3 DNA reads TGTGCCAGCAGCTTAAGGGGACAGGGGGTTACTGAAGCTTTCTTT. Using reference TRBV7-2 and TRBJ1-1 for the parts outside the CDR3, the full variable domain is GAGVSQSPSNKVTEKGKDVELRCDPISGHTALYWYRQSLGQGLEFLIYFQGNSAPDKSGLPSDRFSAERTGGSVSTLTIQRTQQEDSAVYLCASSLRGQGVTEAFFGQGTRLTVV.

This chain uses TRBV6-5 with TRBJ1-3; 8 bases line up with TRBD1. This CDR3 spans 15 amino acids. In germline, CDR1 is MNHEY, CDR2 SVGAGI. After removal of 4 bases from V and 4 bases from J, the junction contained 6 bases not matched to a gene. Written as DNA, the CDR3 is TGTGCCAGCAGTTCTCCGGACAGGGAGGGAAACACCATATATTTT. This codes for CASSSPDREGNTIYF.

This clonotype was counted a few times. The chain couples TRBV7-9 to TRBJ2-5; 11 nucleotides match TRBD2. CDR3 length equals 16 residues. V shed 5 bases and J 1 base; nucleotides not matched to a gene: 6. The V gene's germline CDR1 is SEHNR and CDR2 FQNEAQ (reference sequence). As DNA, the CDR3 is TGTGCCAGCAGCCCCAACCTAGCGGGGGGCCAAGAGACCCAGTACTTC. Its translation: CASSPNLAGGQETQYF.

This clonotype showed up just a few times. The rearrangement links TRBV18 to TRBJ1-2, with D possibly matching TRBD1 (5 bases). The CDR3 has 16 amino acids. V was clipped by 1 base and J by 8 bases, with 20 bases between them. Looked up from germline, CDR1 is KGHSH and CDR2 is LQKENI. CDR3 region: CASSPRQSRGTGGYTF. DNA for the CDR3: TGTGCCAGCTCACCACGGCAATCGAGAGGGACGGGAGGCTACACCTTC.

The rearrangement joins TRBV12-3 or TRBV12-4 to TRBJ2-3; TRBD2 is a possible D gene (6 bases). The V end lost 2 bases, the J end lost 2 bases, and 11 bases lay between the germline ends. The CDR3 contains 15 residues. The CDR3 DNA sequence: TGTGCCAGCAGTTTAACAGGCGGGGCCACAGATACGCAGTATTTT. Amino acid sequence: CASSLTGGATDTQYF.

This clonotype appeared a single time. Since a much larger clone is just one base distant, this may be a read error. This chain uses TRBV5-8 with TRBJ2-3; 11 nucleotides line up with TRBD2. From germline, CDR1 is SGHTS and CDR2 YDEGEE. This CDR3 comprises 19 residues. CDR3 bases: TGTGCCTGCAGCTTAGGCCTAGCGGGGGGCCCGCAAGGTGTAGATACGCAGTATTTT. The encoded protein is CACSLGLAGGPQGVDTQYF.

The CDR3 bases are TGTGCCAGCACCGACCAGACTAGCGGGGGGGTGAGCTCCTACGAGCAGTACTTC. Amino acids: CASTDQTSGGVSSYEQYF. J is TRBJ2-7 and V is TRBV3-1; 14 nucleotides align to TRBD2. V shed 7 bases, J shed 0 bases, and the junction held 11 bases outside the gene matches. Germline V gene sequence: CDR1 LGHDT, CDR2 YNNKEL (reference sequence). This CDR3 is built from 18 residues.

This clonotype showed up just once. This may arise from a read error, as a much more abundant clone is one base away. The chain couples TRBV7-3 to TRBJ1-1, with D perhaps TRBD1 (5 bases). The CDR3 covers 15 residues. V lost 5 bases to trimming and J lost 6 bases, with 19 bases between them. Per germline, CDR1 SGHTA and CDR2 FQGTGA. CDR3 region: CASSPDMGRRAEAFF. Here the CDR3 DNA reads TGTGCCAGCAGCCCGGACATGGGGCGGCGGGCTGAAGCTTTCTTT.

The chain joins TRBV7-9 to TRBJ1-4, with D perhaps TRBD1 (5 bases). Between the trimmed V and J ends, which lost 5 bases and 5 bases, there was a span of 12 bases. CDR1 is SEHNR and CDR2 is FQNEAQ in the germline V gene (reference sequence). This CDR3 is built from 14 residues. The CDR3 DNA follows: TGTGCCAGCAGCCGCAGGGCGCCGAATGAAAAACTGTTTTTT. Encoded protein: CASSRRAPNEKLFF.

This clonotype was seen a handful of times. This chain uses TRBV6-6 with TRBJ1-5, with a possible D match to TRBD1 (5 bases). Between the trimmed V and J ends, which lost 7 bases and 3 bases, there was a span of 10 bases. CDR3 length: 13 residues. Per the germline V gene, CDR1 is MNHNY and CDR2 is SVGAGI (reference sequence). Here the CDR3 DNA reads TGTGCCAGCAATGGACAAGTCAATCAGCCCCAGCATTTT. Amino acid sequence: CASNGQVNQPQHF.

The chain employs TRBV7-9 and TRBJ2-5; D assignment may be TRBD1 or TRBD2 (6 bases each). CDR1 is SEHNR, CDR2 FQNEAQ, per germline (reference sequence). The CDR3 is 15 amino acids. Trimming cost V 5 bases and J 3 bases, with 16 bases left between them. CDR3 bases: TGTGCCAGCAGCCCTCAGGGAGGACAGAAAGAGACCCAGTACTTC. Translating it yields CASSPQGGQKETQYF.

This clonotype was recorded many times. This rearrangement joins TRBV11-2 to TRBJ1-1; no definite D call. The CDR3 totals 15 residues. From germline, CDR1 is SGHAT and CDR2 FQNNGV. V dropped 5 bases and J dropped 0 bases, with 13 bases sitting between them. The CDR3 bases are TGTGCCAGCAGCAGTCAAGCTGGGATGAACACTGAAGCTTTCTTT. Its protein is CASSSQAGMNTEAFF.

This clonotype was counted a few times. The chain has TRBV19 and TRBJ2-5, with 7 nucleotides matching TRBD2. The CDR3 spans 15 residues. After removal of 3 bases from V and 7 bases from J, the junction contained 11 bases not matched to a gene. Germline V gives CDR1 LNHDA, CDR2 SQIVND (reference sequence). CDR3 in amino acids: CASSISSPSGVTQYF. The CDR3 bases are TGTGCCAGTAGTATCTCAAGTCCGAGCGGGGTGACCCAGTACTTC.

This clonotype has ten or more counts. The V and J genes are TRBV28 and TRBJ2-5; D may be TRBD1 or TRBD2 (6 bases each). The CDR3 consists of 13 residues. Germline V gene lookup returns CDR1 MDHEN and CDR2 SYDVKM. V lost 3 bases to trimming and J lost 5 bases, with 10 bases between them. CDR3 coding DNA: TGTGCCAGCAGTTTCGGGGGCCCGGAGACCCAGTACTTC. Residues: CASSFGGPETQYF.

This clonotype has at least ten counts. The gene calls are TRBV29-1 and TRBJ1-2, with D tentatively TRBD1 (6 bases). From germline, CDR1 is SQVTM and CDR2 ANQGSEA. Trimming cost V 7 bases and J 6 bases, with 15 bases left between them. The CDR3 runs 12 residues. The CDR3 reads CSANRAEDGYTF. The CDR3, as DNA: TGCAGCGCTAACAGGGCCGAAGATGGCTACACCTTC.

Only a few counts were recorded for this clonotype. Written as DNA, the CDR3 is TGCAGTGCTAGAGATATAAATCTAGCGGGGGGGGTCAATGAGCAGTTCTTC. Residues: CSARDINLAGGVNEQFF. The chain links TRBV20-1 to TRBJ2-1; 12 bases line up with TRBD2. CDR3 length: 17 amino acids. J gave up 6 bases and V 0 bases, and 9 bases lay outside the gene matches. Germline V gives CDR1 DFQATT, CDR2 SNEGSKA (reference sequence).

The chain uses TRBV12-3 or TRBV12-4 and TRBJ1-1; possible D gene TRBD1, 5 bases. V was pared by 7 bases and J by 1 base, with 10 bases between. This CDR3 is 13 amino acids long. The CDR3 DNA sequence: TGTGCCAGCATCATGACAGCGAACACTGAAGCTTTCTTT. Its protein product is CASIMTANTEAFF.